The rows below give T cell receptor beta chains drawn from one sample of a study of cytotoxic CD8 clonotypes in ibrutinib-treated CLL. Measured with immunoSEQ multiplex PCR; TCRdb has only the in-frame clones, and not every one. The sample comprises more than 200,000 clones, roughly 74% of which are singletons, and 15% rests with the top ten. The sequencing here drew on PBMCs, taken after 24 months of ibrutinib treatment. The receptor set was obtained from a human donor with chronic lymphocytic leukemia. Each CDR3 is given with its conserved first and last residue. D genes are given only for firm matches. Rows may omit the clone size; those that give it use once, few, many or a size class.

J gene,D gene,clone size,V gene,CDR3 DNA,CDR3 protein
TRBJ1-5,TRBD1,few,TRBV30,TGTGCCTGGAGCTTGGGACAGATCTATCAGCCCCAGCATTTT,CAWSLGQIYQPQHF
TRBJ1-2,.,.,TRBV14,TGTGCCAGCAGCCAAGATCGGGTAATCTATGGCTACACCTTC,CASSQDRVIYGYTF
TRBJ2-7,TRBD2,.,TRBV18,TGTGCCAGCTCACGACTAGCGGGACTACCCTACGAGCAGTACTTC,CASSRLAGLPYEQYF
TRBJ2-1,TRBD2,.,TRBV19,TGTGCCATAGGGGGACTAGCGGGAGGAGGTGAGCAGTTCTTC,CAIGGLAGGGEQFF
TRBJ2-7,.,.,TRBV18,TGTGCCAGCTCACCGGACCTCGGACCCTACGAGCAGTACTTC,CASSPDLGPYEQYF
TRBJ2-7,.,few,TRBV19,TGTGCCAGTAGTGTTGGACCCGAGCAGTACTTC,CASSVGPEQYF
TRBJ2-7,TRBD2,.,TRBV29-1,TGCAGCGTGACCTCGGGACTAGACTTCTACGAGCAGTACTTC,CSVTSGLDFYEQYF
TRBJ2-2,.,.,TRBV19,TGTGCCAGTAGTACTGCCCCCGGGAACACCGGGGAGCTGTTTTTT,CASSTAPGNTGELFF
TRBJ2-7,.,.,TRBV4-3,TGCGCCAGCAGCCAAGATAATTCAGGCATCCGCTACGAGCAGTACTTC,CASSQDNSGIRYEQYF
TRBJ1-2,.,.,TRBV28,TGTGCCAGCAGTTTCGCCTCCAGGCAATACTATGGCTACACCTTC,CASSFASRQYYGYTF
TRBJ1-2,.,few,TRBV6-5,TGTGCCAGCAGTCAAGGCCAGTCTGGCTACACCTTC,CASSQGQSGYTF
TRBJ2-2,.,.,TRBV10-3,TGTGCCATCAGCCTTAGTATTGGGGAGGGGGAGCTGTTTTTT,CAISLSIGEGELFF
TRBJ2-2,.,.,TRBV7-2,TGTGCCAGCAGCAACCAGGTAGCCGGGGAGCTGTTTTTT,CASSNQVAGELFF
TRBJ1-5,.,.,TRBV28,TGTGCCAGTCTGAGGGAGAATCAGCCCCAGCATTTT,CASLRENQPQHF
TRBJ1-5,TRBD1,few,TRBV5-4,TGTGCCAGCAGCTTAACAGGGGATAATCAGCCCCAGCATTTT,CASSLTGDNQPQHF
TRBJ2-7,.,few,TRBV7-9,TGTGCCAGCAGCCAAGCAGGGAGGTGGGGCACCTACGAGCAGTACTTC,CASSQAGRWGTYEQYF
TRBJ1-1,.,.,TRBV11-2,TGTGCCAGCAGCTTAGAATGGGGCCGGGGTCGGGCTTTCTTT,CASSLEWGRGRAFF
TRBJ2-2,TRBD2,.,TRBV5-6,TGTGCCAGCAGCTTACTAGCGGCCGGTGCCGGGGAGCTGTTTTTT,CASSLLAAGAGELFF
TRBJ2-7,.,.,TRBV6-6,TGTGCCAGCAGTTCCCGGGACTGGGACAACGAGCAGTACTTC,CASSSRDWDNEQYF
TRBJ2-1,TRBD2,.,TRBV4-1,TGCGCCATCAGCCACGCGCGACTAGCGGGAGGCTTCGGGAATGAGCAGTTCTTC,CAISHARLAGGFGNEQFF
TRBJ2-7,.,once,TRBV27,TGTGCCAGCAGTATAACCGGGGGACCGACGTGGGGGCAGTACTTC,CASSITGGPTWGQYF
TRBJ2-2,.,.,TRBV11-2,TGTGCCAGCAGCGACCCCGGGGAGCTGTTTTTT,CASSDPGELFF
TRBJ2-1,.,.,TRBV15,TGTGCCACCAGCACCTCAGGGACACCTCACAATGAGCAGTTCTTC,CATSTSGTPHNEQFF
TRBJ2-7,.,.,TRBV28,TGTGCCAGCAGTTCCCTTTCTGCCTACGAGCAGTACTTC,CASSSLSAYEQYF
TRBJ2-5,.,.,TRBV27,TGTGCCACTAGCCGGGACCTAAAAGAGACCCAGTACTTC,CATSRDLKETQYF
TRBJ2-2,.,.,TRBV5-1,TGCGCCAGCCGCTCCGGTCCTCAGAACACCGGGGAGCTGTTTTTT,CASRSGPQNTGELFF
TRBJ2-3,TRBD1,.,TRBV6-5,TGTGCCAGCAGGAGGGGGCCAGCAGATACGCAGTATTTT,CASRRGPADTQYF
TRBJ2-5,.,.,TRBV18,TGTGCCAGCTCACCGGAAGAAGAGACCCAGTACTTC,CASSPEEETQYF
TRBJ1-2,.,.,TRBV27,TGTGCCAGCAGTTTAACTGGGGGTATATGGGATGGCTACACCTTC,CASSLTGGIWDGYTF
TRBJ2-7,.,.,TRBV25-1,TGTGCCAGCAGCCCAGCACGAGCCTACGAGCAGTACTTC,CASSPARAYEQYF
TRBJ2-7,TRBD1,.,TRBV6-5,TGTGCCAGCAGTTCGCGACCGGGACAGGGGGGCGAGCAGTACTTC,CASSSRPGQGGEQYF
TRBJ1-2,TRBD1,.,TRBV6-5,TGTGCCAGCAGTCCGCTGGGACAGGGGGCTTATGGCTACACCTTC,CASSPLGQGAYGYTF
TRBJ2-7,.,.,TRBV28,TGTGCCAGCAGGAACGACAGCCTTGCCAGTTTCTACGAGCAGTACTTC,CASRNDSLASFYEQYF
TRBJ2-2,.,.,TRBV25-1,TGTGCCAGCAGCCGTTTGGCAGGGTACACCGGGGAGCTGTTTTTT,CASSRLAGYTGELFF
TRBJ2-5,.,.,TRBV11-2,TGTGCCAGCAGCCGCGGGACAGAACCTCAGACCCAGTACTTC,CASSRGTEPQTQYF
TRBJ1-5,TRBD1,.,TRBV18,TGTGCCAGCTCACCACCCCAAGGGACAGGGTTCAACAATCAGCCCCAGCATTTT,CASSPPQGTGFNNQPQHF
TRBJ1-4,.,.,TRBV30,TGTGCCTGGTGGTCGAGGGGTGAAAAACTGTTTTTT,CAWWSRGEKLFF
TRBJ2-2,.,.,TRBV6-4,TGTGCCAGCAGGGAAGACTCACTGGTCACCGGGGAGCTGTTTTTT,CASREDSLVTGELFF
TRBJ2-7,.,.,TRBV27,TGTGCCAGCAGTCAACCCTACACGGACGAGCAGTACTTC,CASSQPYTDEQYF
TRBJ1-1,.,.,TRBV29-1,TGCAGCGTTGAAGACGGACAAATTTTACGCGAATTT,CSVEDGQILREF
TRBJ2-1,.,.,TRBV9,TGTGCCAGCAGCGTAGCCAGGGAATCCTACAATGAGCAGTTCTTC,CASSVARESYNEQFF
TRBJ2-7,.,.,TRBV5-1,TGCGCCAGCGGCATAAACTCGGGCCCGTCCTACGAGCAGTACTTC,CASGINSGPSYEQYF
TRBJ1-5,.,few,TRBV4-3,TGCGCCAGCAGCCAAGATTTAGGCCATAGCAATCAGCCCCAGCATTTT,CASSQDLGHSNQPQHF
TRBJ1-5,.,.,TRBV6-6,TGTGCCAGCAGTTACGGGGAAGGGAGCAATCAGCCCCAGCATTTT,CASSYGEGSNQPQHF
TRBJ2-1,.,.,TRBV9,TGTGCCAGCAGCGTAGGGGCTAGAGACAATGAGCAGTTCTTC,CASSVGARDNEQFF
TRBJ1-2,.,.,TRBV19,TGTGCCAGTACAGACAGGACCTATGGCTACACCTTC,CASTDRTYGYTF
TRBJ2-1,TRBD2,.,TRBV13,TGTGCCAGCAGCCAAGGAGCGGGAGGACGCTACAATGAGCAGTTCTTC,CASSQGAGGRYNEQFF
TRBJ2-3,.,.,TRBV5-6,TGTGCCAGCACCCCGTGGGCCCTAGGGTTAGATACGCAGTATTTT,CASTPWALGLDTQYF